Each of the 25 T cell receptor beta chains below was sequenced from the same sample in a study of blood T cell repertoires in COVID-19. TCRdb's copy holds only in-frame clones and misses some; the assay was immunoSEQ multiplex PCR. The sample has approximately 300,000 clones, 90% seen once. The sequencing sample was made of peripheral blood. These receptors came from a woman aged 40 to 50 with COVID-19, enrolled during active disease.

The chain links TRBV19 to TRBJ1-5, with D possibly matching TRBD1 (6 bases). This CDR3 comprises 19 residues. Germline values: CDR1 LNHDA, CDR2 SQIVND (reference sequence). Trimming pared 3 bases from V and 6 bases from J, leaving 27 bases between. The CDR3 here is CASSIGVGKGVGFSQPQHF. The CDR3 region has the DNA TGTGCCAGTAGTATTGGGGTTGGAAAGGGGGTTGGTTTTAGTCAGCCCCAGCATTTT.

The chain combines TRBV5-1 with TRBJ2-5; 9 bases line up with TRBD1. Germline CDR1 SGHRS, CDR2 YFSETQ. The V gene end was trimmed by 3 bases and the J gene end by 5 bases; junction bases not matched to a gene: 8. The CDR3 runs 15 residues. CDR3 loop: CASSSRDRATETQYF. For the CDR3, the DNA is TGCGCCAGCAGCTCCCGGGACAGGGCCACGGAGACCCAGTACTTC.

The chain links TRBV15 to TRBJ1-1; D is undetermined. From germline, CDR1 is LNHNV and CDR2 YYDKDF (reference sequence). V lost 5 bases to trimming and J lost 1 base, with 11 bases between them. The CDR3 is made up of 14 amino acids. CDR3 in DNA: TGTGCCACCAGCGCAGCGACCCAGAACACTGAAGCTTTCTTT. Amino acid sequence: CATSAATQNTEAFF. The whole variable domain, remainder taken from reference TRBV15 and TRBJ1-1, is DAMVIQNPRYQVTQFGKPVTLSCSQTLNHNVMYWYQQKSSQAPKLLFHYYDKDFNNEADTPDNFQSRRPNTSFCFLDIRSPGLGDTAMYLCATSAATQNTEAFFGQGTRLTVV.

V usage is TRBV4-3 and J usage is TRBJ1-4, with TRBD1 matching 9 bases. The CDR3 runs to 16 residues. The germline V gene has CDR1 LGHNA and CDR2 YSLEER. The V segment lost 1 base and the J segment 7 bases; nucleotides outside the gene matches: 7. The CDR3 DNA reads TGCGCCAGCAGCCAAGCGCCGGGGACAGGGAGTGAAAAACTGTTTTTT. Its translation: CASSQAPGTGSEKLFF.

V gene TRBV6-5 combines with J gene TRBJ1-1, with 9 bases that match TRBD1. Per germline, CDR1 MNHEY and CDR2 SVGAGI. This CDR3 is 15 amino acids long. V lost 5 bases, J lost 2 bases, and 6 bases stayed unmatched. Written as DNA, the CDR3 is TGTGCCAGCAGTCCTACAGGGGGCCTAAACACTGAAGCTTTCTTT. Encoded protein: CASSPTGGLNTEAFF.

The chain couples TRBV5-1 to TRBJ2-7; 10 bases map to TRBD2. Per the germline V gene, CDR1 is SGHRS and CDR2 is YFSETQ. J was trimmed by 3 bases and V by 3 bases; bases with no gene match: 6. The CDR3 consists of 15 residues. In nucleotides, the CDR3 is TGCGCCAGCAGCTCCCCTGGGACTAGCGACTACGAGCAGTACTTC. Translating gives CASSSPGTSDYEQYF.

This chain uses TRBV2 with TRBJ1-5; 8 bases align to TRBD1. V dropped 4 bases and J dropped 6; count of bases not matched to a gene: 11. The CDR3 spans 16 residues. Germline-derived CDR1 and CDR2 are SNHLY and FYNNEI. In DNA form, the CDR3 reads TGTGCCAGCAGTGGGACAGGGTCGCGATTAGGTCAGCCCCAGCATTTT. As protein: CASSGTGSRLGQPQHF.

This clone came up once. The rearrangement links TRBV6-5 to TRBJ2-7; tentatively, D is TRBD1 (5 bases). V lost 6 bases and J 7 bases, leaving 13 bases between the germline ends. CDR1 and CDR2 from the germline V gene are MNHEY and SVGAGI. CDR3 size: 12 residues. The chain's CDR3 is CASSYLSGEQYF. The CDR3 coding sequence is TGTGCCAGCAGCTACCTTTCAGGGGAGCAGTACTTC.

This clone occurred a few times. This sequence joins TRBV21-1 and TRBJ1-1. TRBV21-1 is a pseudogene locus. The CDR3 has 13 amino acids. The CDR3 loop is CASSASPNAEAFF. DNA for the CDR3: TGTGCCAGCAGCGCGAGCCCGAACGCTGAAGCTTTCTTT.

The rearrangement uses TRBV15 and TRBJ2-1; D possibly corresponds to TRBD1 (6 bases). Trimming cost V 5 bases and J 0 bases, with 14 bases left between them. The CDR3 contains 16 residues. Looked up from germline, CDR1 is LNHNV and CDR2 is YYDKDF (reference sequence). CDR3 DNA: TGTGCCACCAGCTCACTACAGGGCTACTCCTACAATGAGCAGTTCTTC. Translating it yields CATSSLQGYSYNEQFF.

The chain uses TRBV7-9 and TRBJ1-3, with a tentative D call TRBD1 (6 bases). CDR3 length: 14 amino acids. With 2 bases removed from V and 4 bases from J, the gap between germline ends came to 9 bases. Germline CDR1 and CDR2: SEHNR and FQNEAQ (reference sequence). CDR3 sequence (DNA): TGTGCCAGCAGCTTACAGGGGCTGGGAAACACCATATATTTT. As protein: CASSLQGLGNTIYF. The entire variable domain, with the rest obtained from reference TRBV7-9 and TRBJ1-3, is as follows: DTGVSQNPRHKITKRGQNVTFRCDPISEHNRLYWYRQTLGQGPEFLTYFQNEAQLEKSRLLSDRFSAERPKGSFSTLEIQRTEQGDSAMYLCASSLQGLGNTIYFGEGSWLTVV.

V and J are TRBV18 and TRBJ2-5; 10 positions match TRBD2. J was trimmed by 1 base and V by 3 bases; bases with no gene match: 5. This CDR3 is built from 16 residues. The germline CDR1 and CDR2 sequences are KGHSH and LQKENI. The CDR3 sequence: CASSPLAGGPQETQYF. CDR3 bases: TGTGCCAGCTCACCTTTAGCGGGGGGTCCCCAAGAGACCCAGTACTTC. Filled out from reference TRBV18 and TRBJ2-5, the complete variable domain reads NAGVMQNPRHLVRRRGQEARLRCSPMKGHSHVYWYRQLPEEGLKFMVYLQKENIIDESGMPKERFSAEFPKEGPSILRIQQVVRGDSAAYFCASSPLAGGPQETQYFGPGTRLLVL.

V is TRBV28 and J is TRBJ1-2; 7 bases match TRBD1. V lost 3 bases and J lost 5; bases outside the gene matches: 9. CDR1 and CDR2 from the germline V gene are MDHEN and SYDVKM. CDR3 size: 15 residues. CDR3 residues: CASSFQDRVSYGYTF. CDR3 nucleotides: TGTGCCAGCAGTTTTCAAGACAGGGTCTCGTATGGCTACACCTTC.

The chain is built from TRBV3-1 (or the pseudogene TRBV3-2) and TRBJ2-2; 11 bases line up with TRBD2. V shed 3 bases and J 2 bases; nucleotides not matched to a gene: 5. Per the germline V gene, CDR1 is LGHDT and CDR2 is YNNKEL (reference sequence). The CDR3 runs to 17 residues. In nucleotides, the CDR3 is TGTGCCAGCAGCCAGCCTAGCGGGGGGTCCAACACCGGGGAGCTGTTTTTT. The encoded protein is CASSQPSGGSNTGELFF.

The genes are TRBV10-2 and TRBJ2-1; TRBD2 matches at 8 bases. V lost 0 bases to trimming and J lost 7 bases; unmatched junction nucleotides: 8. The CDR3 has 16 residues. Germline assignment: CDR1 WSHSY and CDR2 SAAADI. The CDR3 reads CASSESWGGGHNEQFF. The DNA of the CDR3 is TGCGCCAGCAGTGAGTCGTGGGGCGGGGGGCATAATGAGCAGTTCTTC.

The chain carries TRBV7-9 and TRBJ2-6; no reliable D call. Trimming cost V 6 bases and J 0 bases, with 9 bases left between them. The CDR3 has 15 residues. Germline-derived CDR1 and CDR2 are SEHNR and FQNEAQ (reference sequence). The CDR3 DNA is TGTGCCAGCAGTTCCTATAACTCTGGGGCCAACGTCCTGACTTTC. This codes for CASSSYNSGANVLTF.

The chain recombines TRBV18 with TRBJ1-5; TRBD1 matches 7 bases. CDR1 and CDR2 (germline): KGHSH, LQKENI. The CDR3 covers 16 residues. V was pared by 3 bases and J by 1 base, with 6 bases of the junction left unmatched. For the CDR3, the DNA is TGTGCCAGCTCACCCGGGGCAGGGGGGAGCAATCAGCCCCAGCATTTT. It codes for CASSPGAGGSNQPQHF.

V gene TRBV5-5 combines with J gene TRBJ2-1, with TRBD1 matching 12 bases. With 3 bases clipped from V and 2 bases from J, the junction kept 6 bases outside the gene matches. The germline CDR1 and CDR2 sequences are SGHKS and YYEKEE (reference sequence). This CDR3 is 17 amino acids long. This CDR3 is CASSSLGTGGTYNEQFF. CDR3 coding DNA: TGTGCCAGCAGCTCCCTCGGGACAGGGGGCACCTACAATGAGCAGTTCTTC. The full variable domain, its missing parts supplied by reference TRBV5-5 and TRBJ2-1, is DAGVTQSPTHLIKTRGQQVTLRCSPISGHKSVSWYQQVLGQGPQFIFQYYEKEERGRGNFPDRFSARQFPNYSSELNVNALLLGDSALYLCASSSLGTGGTYNEQFFGPGTRLTVL.

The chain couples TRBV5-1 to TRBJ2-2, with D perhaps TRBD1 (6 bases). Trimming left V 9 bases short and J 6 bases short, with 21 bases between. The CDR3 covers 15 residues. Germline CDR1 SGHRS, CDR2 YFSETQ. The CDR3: CATRVYTGTAGELFF. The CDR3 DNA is TGCGCCACCCGCGTGTATACAGGGACCGCCGGGGAGCTGTTTTTT.

Here the CDR3 DNA reads TGTGCCAGCAGCAGAAGCGGGATCGACTACGAGCAGTACTTC. Protein sequence: CASSRSGIDYEQYF. The chain couples TRBV9 to TRBJ2-7; 7 bases align to TRBD2. The V gene end was trimmed by 4 bases and the J gene end by 3 bases; junction bases not matched to a gene: 7. Germline assignment: CDR1 SGDLS and CDR2 YYNGEE. This CDR3 has 14 residues.

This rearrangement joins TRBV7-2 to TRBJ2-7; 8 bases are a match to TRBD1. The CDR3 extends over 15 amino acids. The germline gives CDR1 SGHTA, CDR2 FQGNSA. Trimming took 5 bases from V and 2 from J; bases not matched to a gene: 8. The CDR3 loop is CASSLTGTGPYEQYF. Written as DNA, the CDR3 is TGTGCCAGCAGCCTGACCGGGACAGGTCCCTACGAGCAGTACTTC.

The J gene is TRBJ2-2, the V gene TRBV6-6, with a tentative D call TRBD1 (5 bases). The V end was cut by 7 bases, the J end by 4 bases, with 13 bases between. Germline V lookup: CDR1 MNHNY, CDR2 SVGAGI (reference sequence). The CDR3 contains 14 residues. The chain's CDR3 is CASTRQFGTGELFF. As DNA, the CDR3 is TGTGCCAGCACTAGACAGTTTGGCACCGGGGAGCTGTTTTTT.

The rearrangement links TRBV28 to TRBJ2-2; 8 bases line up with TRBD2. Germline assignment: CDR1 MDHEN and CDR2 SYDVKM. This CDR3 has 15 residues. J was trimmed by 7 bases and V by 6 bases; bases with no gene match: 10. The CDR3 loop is CASSTAPRGVGELFF. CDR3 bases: TGTGCCAGCAGCACGGCCCCGCGGGGGGTCGGGGAGCTGTTTTTT.

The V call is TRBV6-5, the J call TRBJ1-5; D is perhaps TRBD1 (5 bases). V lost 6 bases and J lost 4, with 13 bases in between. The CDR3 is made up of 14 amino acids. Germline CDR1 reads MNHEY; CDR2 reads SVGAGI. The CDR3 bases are TGTGCCAGCAGCTGGGGGGGTCCTAATCAGCCCCAGCATTTT. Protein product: CASSWGGPNQPQHF.

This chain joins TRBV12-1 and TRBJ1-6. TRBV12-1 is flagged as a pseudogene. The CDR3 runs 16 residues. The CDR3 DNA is TGTGCCAGCAGCAAATGGACGCGGGGCGATAATTCACCCCTCCACTTT. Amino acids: CASSKWTRGDNSPLHF.